One sample yielded the 30 T cell receptor beta chains listed below, sequenced in a study of blood T cells in healthy people across ages (dated by TCRdb to about 2015). To prepare the library, 5' RACE was applied. These reads were obtained on an Illumina HiSeq 2500. A second PCR of roughly 6 to 11 cycles was run with a J-beta primer mix and a sample-barcoded 5' primer. TCRdb reanalyzed the raw reads on its own, using fastp at Q25 for trimming and MiXCR for clone calling, and kept in-frame beta chains. Under each unique CDR3 protein, matching rows form one entry showing the most common genes and DNA. Here the sample has approximately 900,000 distinct CDR3 sequences; roughly 52% occur a single time. In total, the top ten clones hold 13% of the sample. Material for sequencing was blood. All receptors come from a man under 40 in good health.

This clonotype has only a few counts. V and J are TRBV7-2 and TRBJ1-4, with D possibly matching TRBD1 (5 bases). Germline CDR1 SGHTA, CDR2 FQGNSA. The CDR3 has 15 amino acids. V gave up 1 base and J gave up 0 bases, with 6 bases separating them. The CDR3 sequence: CASSLVGPTNEKLFF. DNA for the CDR3: TGTGCCAGCAGCTTAGTGGGGCCAACTAATGAAAAACTGTTTTTT.

The chain links TRBV29-1 to TRBJ2-5; 10 positions agree with TRBD2. V lost 1 base, J lost 2 bases, and 7 bases stayed unmatched. The germline CDR1 and CDR2 sequences are SQVTM and ANQGSEA. The CDR3 contains 16 residues. The DNA of the CDR3 is TGCAGCGTTGAAGCTCCTAGGACTAGCGGACAAGAGACCCAGTACTTC. Amino acids: CSVEAPRTSGQETQYF.

This rearrangement joins TRBV7-8 to TRBJ1-5; no clear D. Trimming removed 5 bases at V and 1 base at J, with 15 bases between. The CDR3 extends over 16 amino acids. Germline V gene data show CDR1 as SGHVS and CDR2 as FQNEAQ. The CDR3: CASSLRSGRSNQPQHF. The CDR3 coding sequence is TGTGCCAGCAGCCTCAGATCCGGCAGGAGCAATCAGCCCCAGCATTTT.

This clonotype occurred a few times. This chain connects TRBV6-1 to TRBJ2-1; possibly TRBD2 for D (6 bases). Trimming removed 5 bases at V and 6 bases at J, with 23 bases between. CDR3 length: 17 residues. The germline CDR1 and CDR2 sequences are MNHNS and SASEGT. The CDR3 spells CASSPGLAGSYANEQFF. The CDR3 bases are TGTGCCAGCAGTCCTGGGTTGGCGGGGTCCTATGCCAATGAGCAGTTCTTC.

The chain couples TRBV18 to TRBJ1-1; unclear D gene. Germline lookup yields CDR1 KGHSH and CDR2 LQKENI. V was clipped by 6 bases and J by 1 base, with 18 bases between them. The CDR3 has 16 amino acids. The DNA for the CDR3 is TGTGCCAGCTCCCCGCTCGCGGCAAGCGAGAACACTGAAGCTTTCTTT. This sequence encodes CASSPLAASENTEAFF.

The chain is built from TRBV5-1 and TRBJ2-7, with unresolved D. CDR3 length equals 14 residues. Germline V CDR1 and CDR2: SGHRS, YFSETQ. Trimming shortened V by 1 base and J by 1 base, and 9 bases separated the two germline ends. CDR3 sequence (DNA): TGCGCCAGCAGCTTGTATACAGATTCCTACGAGCAGTACTTC. As protein: CASSLYTDSYEQYF. Full variable domain (outside the CDR3, taken from reference TRBV5-1 and TRBJ2-7): KAGVTQTPRYLIKTRGQQVTLSCSPISGHRSVSWYQQTPGQGLQFLFEYFSETQRNKGNFPGRFSGRQFSNSRSEMNVSTLELGDSALYLCASSLYTDSYEQYFGPGTRLTVT.

This clonotype was detected only a few times. The chain is built from TRBV29-1 and TRBJ2-7, with 9 bases aligning to TRBD1. The CDR3 has 14 amino acids. Germline assignment: CDR1 SQVTM and CDR2 ANQGSEA. Germline trimming cut 4 bases from V and 6 bases from J; bases unmatched to any gene: 10. CDR3 amino acids: CSVAAGTGWVEQYF. CDR3 in DNA: TGCAGCGTTGCTGCCGGGACAGGGTGGGTCGAGCAGTACTTC.

The chain joins TRBV7-3 to TRBJ2-3, with 10 bases matching TRBD2. V lost 1 base and J lost 1; bases outside the gene matches: 8. Germline V gene lookup returns CDR1 SGHTA and CDR2 FQGTGA. This CDR3 is 18 amino acids long. CDR3 amino acids: CASSLRGSGGQGTDTQYF. The CDR3, as DNA: TGTGCCAGCAGCTTAAGGGGTAGCGGGGGGCAGGGCACAGATACGCAGTATTTT. Full variable domain (remainder filled in from reference TRBV7-3 and TRBJ2-3): GAGVSQTPSNKVTEKGKYVELRCDPISGHTALYWYRQSLGQGPEFLIYFQGTGAADDSGLPNDRFFAVRPEGSVSTLKIQRTERGDSAVYLCASSLRGSGGQGTDTQYFGPGTRLTVL.

The rearrangement joins TRBV25-1 to TRBJ2-1; 9 bases agree with TRBD1. Trimming took 6 bases from V and 8 from J; bases not matched to a gene: 2. The CDR3 spans 12 residues. Germline loops: CDR1 MGHDK, CDR2 SYGVNS. The CDR3 region has the DNA TGTGCCAGCAGACAGGGGGCCCATGAGCAGTTCTTC. This encodes CASRQGAHEQFF.

The genes are TRBV12-3 or TRBV12-4 and TRBJ2-1; possibly TRBD2 for D (6 bases). This CDR3 is built from 16 residues. Trimming cost V 5 bases and J 2 bases, with 16 bases left between them. CDR3 DNA sequence: TGTGCCAGCAGTATAACCGGGGGACGGACCTACAATGAGCAGTTCTTC. Protein product: CASSITGGRTYNEQFF.

There are a few counts of this clonotype. This CDR3 reads CASRPGRMLETQYF. CDR3 nucleotide sequence: TGTGCCAGCAGACCCGGACGGATGCTGGAGACCCAGTACTTC. The chain has TRBV6-6 and TRBJ2-7, with D hard to call. The J call may be incorrect, as the DNA end agrees better with TRBJ2-5. CDR3 length: 14 amino acids. CDR1 and CDR2 (germline): MNHNY, SVGAGI (reference sequence).

V and J are TRBV20-1 and TRBJ2-7; D gene uncertain. The CDR3 runs to 15 residues. Trimming pared 3 bases from V and 4 bases from J, leaving 19 bases between. Germline loops: CDR1 DFQATT, CDR2 SNEGSKA (reference sequence). The CDR3 loop is CSARDHRSSAYEQYF. The CDR3 nucleotides are TGCAGTGCTAGGGATCACCGGTCATCGGCGTACGAGCAGTACTTC.

This chain connects TRBV27 to TRBJ1-1; no reliable D call. The germline gives CDR1 MNHEY, CDR2 SMNVEV (reference sequence). The CDR3 consists of 13 residues. Trimming removed 5 bases at V and 6 bases at J, with 13 bases between. The CDR3 here is CASSGHGSPEAFF. The CDR3 DNA is TGTGCCAGCAGTGGGCACGGGTCCCCTGAAGCTTTCTTT.

At least ten counts were recorded for this clonotype. V gene TRBV9 combines with J gene TRBJ2-3; 7 nucleotides align to TRBD2. The CDR3 is 15 amino acids. V lost 3 bases, J lost 0 bases, and 4 bases stayed unmatched. CDR1 and CDR2 (germline): SGDLS, YYNGEE. The CDR3 spells CASSARGGSTDTQYF. The DNA for the CDR3 is TGTGCCAGCAGCGCACGGGGAGGGAGCACAGATACGCAGTATTTT.

The V call is TRBV27, the J call TRBJ2-5; the D call may be TRBD1 or TRBD2 (5 bases each). The J call is doubtful: the DNA matches TRBJ2-7 better. The CDR3 contains 14 residues. Germline loops: CDR1 MNHEY, CDR2 SMNVEV (reference sequence). In DNA, the CDR3 is TGTGCCAGCAGTCCGAGTTCGGGGCAAGGCGAGCAGTACTTC. Translated: CASSPSSGQGEQYF.

The J gene is TRBJ1-2, the V gene TRBV29-1, with D maybe TRBD1 (5 bases). Deletions cut 8 bases from V and 8 bases from J, with 21 bases between. The germline V gene has CDR1 SQVTM and CDR2 ANQGSEA. This CDR3 contains 13 residues. CDR3 loop: CSSNQGGTGGYTF. As DNA, the CDR3 is TGCAGCTCGAATCAGGGAGGGACGGGAGGCTACACCTTC.

The J gene is TRBJ2-7, the V gene TRBV29-1, with 12 positions matching TRBD1. Germline assignment: CDR1 SQVTM and CDR2 ANQGSEA. V dropped 4 bases and J dropped 2; count of bases not matched to a gene: 3. This CDR3 comprises 14 residues. The CDR3 DNA is TGCAGCGTTGGGGGACAGGGGGCTGCCTACGAGCAGTACTTC. As protein: CSVGGQGAAYEQYF.

This clonotype showed up just once. This rearrangement joins TRBV6-2 or TRBV6-3 to TRBJ2-5; D gene unclear. Judging by the DNA end, TRBJ2-7 fits better; the J call may be wrong. The CDR3 is 14 residues long. CDR1 MNHEY and CDR2 SVGEGT come from the germline V gene. The CDR3 region has the DNA TGTGCCAGCAGATCCGCAGGCGGCGTCTACGAGCAGTACTTC. Amino acid sequence: CASRSAGGVYEQYF.

This clonotype was observed a handful of times. The chain employs TRBV7-9 and TRBJ2-7; 8 bases align to TRBD1. Germline V gene sequence: CDR1 SEHNR, CDR2 FQNEAQ (reference sequence). J lost 0 bases, V lost 3 bases, and 7 bases had no gene match. CDR3 length equals 16 residues. CDR3 amino acids: CASSLVFTGGSYEQYF. The CDR3 bases are TGTGCCAGCAGCTTGGTCTTTACAGGGGGCTCCTACGAGCAGTACTTC.

This clonotype was counted once. V usage is TRBV7-9 and J usage is TRBJ1-6, with 7 positions matching TRBD1. The germline gives CDR1 SEHNR, CDR2 FQNEAQ (reference sequence). J was trimmed by 6 bases and V by 5 bases; bases with no gene match: 10. There are 16 residues in the CDR3. DNA of the CDR3: TGTGCCAGCAGCCGGGGAACAGGGGTTGGTAATTCACCCCTCCACTTT. Translation gives CASSRGTGVGNSPLHF.

The chain joins TRBV7-6 to TRBJ1-1; D is possibly TRBD1 (5 bases). The CDR3 is 13 residues long. V was trimmed by 5 bases and J by 3 bases, leaving 10 bases between them. Looked up from germline, CDR1 is SGHVS and CDR2 is FNYEAQ. Here the CDR3 reads CASSPGDDTEAFF. The DNA for the CDR3 is TGTGCCAGCAGCCCGGGGGATGACACTGAAGCTTTCTTT. Full variable domain (remainder filled in from reference TRBV7-6 and TRBJ1-1): GAGVSQSPRYKVTKRGQDVALRCDPISGHVSLYWYRQALGQGPEFLTYFNYEAQQDKSGLPNDRFSAERPEGSISTLTIQRTEQRDSAMYRCASSPGDDTEAFFGQGTRLTVV.

This clonotype has a handful of counts. J is TRBJ2-3 and V is TRBV5-1, with D possibly TRBD1 on 6 matching bases. Germline V gene lookup returns CDR1 SGHRS and CDR2 YFSETQ. V was pared by 0 bases and J by 2 bases, with 10 bases between. This CDR3 comprises 15 residues. CDR3 amino acids: CASSLGGPATDTQYF. CDR3 bases: TGCGCCAGCAGCTTGGGGGGGCCGGCCACAGATACGCAGTATTTT.

The CDR3 nucleotides read TGTGCCAGCACCCTCAGCGGGGGGGCATCAGATACGCAGTATTTT. Translation: CASTLSGGASDTQYF. The chain joins TRBV25-1 to TRBJ2-3; 10 bases agree with TRBD2. The V gene end was trimmed by 7 bases and the J gene end by 4 bases; junction bases not matched to a gene: 8. The CDR3 runs 15 residues. Germline V gene lookup returns CDR1 MGHDK and CDR2 SYGVNS.

The chain links TRBV21-1 to TRBJ2-5. TRBV21-1 is a recognized pseudogene. The CDR3 extends over 16 amino acids. The CDR3 loop reads CASSKEVREYQETQYF. In DNA, the CDR3 is TGTGCCAGCAGCAAAGAAGTGAGAGAGTACCAAGAGACCCAGTACTTC.

V gene TRBV16 combines with J gene TRBJ2-6; D not resolved. From germline, CDR1 is KGHSY and CDR2 FQNENV. CDR3 length: 15 amino acids. The V end lost 0 bases, the J end lost 0 bases, and 3 bases lay between the germline ends. The CDR3 nucleotides are TGTGCCAGCAGCCAATCCGTCTCTGGGGCCAACGTCCTGACTTTC. This gives the protein CASSQSVSGANVLTF. Filled out from reference TRBV16 and TRBJ2-6, the complete variable domain reads GEEVAQTPKHLVRGEGQKAKLYCAPIKGHSYVFWYQQVLKNEFKFLISFQNENVFDETGMPKERFSAKCLPNSPCSLEIQATKLEDSAVYFCASSQSVSGANVLTFGAGSRLTVL.

This chain links TRBV11-3 with TRBJ1-1, with TRBD1 identical over 8 bases. The germline CDR1 and CDR2 sequences are SGHNT and YENEEA. Germline trimming cut 2 bases from V and 10 bases from J; bases unmatched to any gene: 3. The CDR3 sequence is 12 residues long. The CDR3 DNA follows: TGTGCCAGCAGCTTAATGACAGGGGCAGCTTTCTTT. Translated, it gives CASSLMTGAAFF.

The CDR3 reads CASSFETGSYNEQFF. CDR3 in DNA: TGTGCCAGCAGCTTCGAGACAGGGTCCTACAATGAGCAGTTCTTC. The chain combines TRBV7-2 with TRBJ2-1; TRBD1 agrees at 7 bases. The V gene end was trimmed by 3 bases and the J gene end by 1 base; junction bases not matched to a gene: 3. Germline values: CDR1 SGHTA, CDR2 FQGNSA. This CDR3 spans 15 amino acids. The whole variable domain, filled in from reference TRBV7-2 and TRBJ2-1, reads GAGVSQSPSNKVTEKGKDVELRCDPISGHTALYWYRQSLGQGLEFLIYFQGNSAPDKSGLPSDRFSAERTGGSVSTLTIQRTQQEDSAVYLCASSFETGSYNEQFFGPGTRLTVL.

The J gene is TRBJ2-1, the V gene TRBV20-1, with 9 bases lining up with TRBD2. The CDR3 covers 17 residues. The J segment lost 0 bases and the V segment lost 6 bases, leaving 12 bases of the junction unmatched. Germline V gene sequence: CDR1 DFQATT, CDR2 SNEGSKA (reference sequence). CDR3 residues: CSAHSPAGGPSYNEQFF. The CDR3 coding sequence is TGCAGTGCGCACAGTCCGGCGGGGGGGCCCTCCTACAATGAGCAGTTCTTC.

The V gene is TRBV24-1, the J gene TRBJ2-2; TRBD2 matches at 10 bases. V lost 3 bases to trimming and J lost 5 bases; unmatched junction nucleotides: 14. The germline CDR1 and CDR2 sequences are KGHDR and SFDVKD. The CDR3 contains 19 residues. The CDR3 coding sequence is TGTGCCACCAGTGATGCTAGCGGGGGACGTCTTCGGTGGACCGGGGAGCTGTTTTTT. It is translated as CATSDASGGRLRWTGELFF.

A few counts support this clonotype. The chain links TRBV4-1 to TRBJ2-6, with TRBD2 as a possible D gene (5 bases). Looked up from germline, CDR1 is MGHRA and CDR2 is YSYEKL. Trimming removed 3 bases at V and 3 bases at J, with 6 bases between. The CDR3 has 14 amino acids. The CDR3 nucleotides read TGCGCCAGCAGCCAGAGGGTTGGGGCCAACGTCCTGACTTTC. Translation gives CASSQRVGANVLTF.